This TCR beta chain came from a study of OX40 agonist ivuxolimab in advanced cancers. In the study overall: Ivuxolimab was a fully human IgG2 agonistic monoclonal antibody targeting the costimulatory receptor OX40 (CD134). Intravenous ivuxolimab was administered to patients every 2 weeks at six dose levels: 0.01, 0.1, 0.3, 1.5, 3 and 10 mg/kg. Among the approximately 50 dose-escalation patients, around 20 had hepatocellular carcinoma, roughly 15 melanoma, 9 renal cell carcinoma and 9 head and neck cancer. A male proportion of nearly 85% and a mean age of approximately 55 years, ranging from about 20 to 85, were recorded for the dose-escalation cohort. Patients were allowed to have had prior anti-PD-1, anti-PD-L1 or anti-CTLA-4 therapy, and less than 45% of the dose-escalation patients had previously received checkpoint inhibitors. Partial responses were achieved by three dose-escalation patients, of whom one had hepatocellular carcinoma and two had cutaneous melanoma. Peripheral TCRbeta sequencing aimed to test whether ivuxolimab altered TCR sequence diversity and caused clonal T-cell expansion. The monotherapy dose-escalation portion (N ≈ 56 patients) of the phase I ivuxolimab trial is reported in the paper. Overall results and qualifications from the work: Low levels of normalized T-cell clonal expansion were also seen in some patients who did not respond. On average, CD8+ T cells showed more expanded clones than CD4+ T cells after ivuxolimab. In the 0.1-3.0 mg/kg groups, partial responders had among the lowest normalized peripheral clonal expansion, particularly in CD8+ T cells. The antigen specificity of the clonally expanded peripheral T cells was not determined. At doses of 0.1 to 3.0 mg/kg, clonal expansion of both CD4+ and CD8+ blood T cells was observed from baseline to week 6.

A remark on this clone: Its cognate antigen has yet to be identified. No clone much larger than this one lies a single base away; base qualities are absent.

Patients with autoimmune disease history or receiving systemic immunosuppression were excluded from the trial. In every dose cohort, peripheral blood was drawn for TCR sequencing at baseline, cycle 4 day 1, and cycle 7 day 1. Samples came from an open-label, multicenter, first-in-human phase I dose-escalation trial of ivuxolimab. Adults with locally advanced or metastatic melanoma, renal cell, hepatocellular, or head and neck squamous cell carcinoma were enrolled in the trial. CD4+ and CD8+ T cells were sorted separately from peripheral blood before TCR sequencing. To sequence the TCRbeta CDR3 region, genomic DNA was isolated from the sorted cells. The immunoSEQ Assay was used for sequencing of TCRbeta CDR3 regions. TCRdb obtained this table from immuneACCESS and retained in-frame rearrangements with V and J assigned. These tables miss some clones; where compared with another copy, unresolved V genes account for less than half of the shortfall, and the remainder is unexplained. Recorded for this sample are 50,000 to 75,000 clones; about 88% of them occurred a single time. Of the sample, 0.7% to 0.95% is held by the ten largest clones.

The CDR3 sequence holds 14 residues, the cysteine and phenylalanine included. The only DNA kept is the CDR3, 42 bases in frame from the first base. V is clipped by 2 bases and J by 1 base, and the sequence between their germline boundaries is 6 bases long. The germline V gene supplies CDR1 KGHSH and CDR2 LQKENI. This clonotype was obtained from an adult with an advanced solid tumor such as melanoma, head and neck, liver or kidney cancer. The chain uses TRBV18 and TRBJ1-5; the D gene is unclear. This specimen was CD4+ or CD8+ T cells sorted from blood, taken in a trial of the OX40 agonist ivuxolimab. This receptor has the CDR3 CASSPGRSNQPQHF. At the DNA level, the sequence is TGTGCCAGCTCACCAGGACGGAGCAATCAGCCCCAGCATTTT. This CDR3, with the reference TRBV18 and TRBJ1-5 proteins standing in past its ends, gives the full variable domain NAGVMQNPRHLVRRRGQEARLRCSPMKGHSHVYWYRQLPEEGLKFMVYLQKENIIDESGMPKERFSAEFPKEGPSILRIQQVVRGDSAAYFCASSPGRSNQPQHFGDGTRLSIL.